The 28 T cell receptor beta chains in this list originate from one sample, sequenced in a study of CD8 T cells in Susac syndrome. RNA amounts of roughly 0.5 to 1 ug underwent reverse transcription with random hexamers. MiXCR was run by TCRdb on the immunoSEQ multiplex PCR reads, yielding one entry per CDR3 protein. Of approximately 210,000 distinct CDR3 sequences listed, 95% are singletons. The sequenced sample consisted of CD4+ T cells from PBMCs. The receptors originated from a human donor with multiple sclerosis.

The rearrangement links TRBV3-1 to TRBJ1-5, with 7 positions matching TRBD1. This CDR3 contains 16 residues. CDR1 is LGHDT and CDR2 is YNNKEL in the germline V gene (reference sequence). V trimming: 4 bases; J trimming: 7 bases; junction bases outside the gene matches: 13. CDR3 bases: TGTGCCAGCAGCCCCAGGGGGAAGGGGAATGCCCAGCCCCAGCATTTT. Translated, it gives CASSPRGKGNAQPQHF.

The chain has TRBV30 and TRBJ1-2; the D is unclear. Germline loops: CDR1 GTSNPN, CDR2 SVGIG (reference sequence). V lost 7 bases, J lost 4 bases, and 13 bases lay in between. The CDR3 consists of 12 residues. CDR3 in amino acids: CASPRGAYGYTF. Here the CDR3 DNA reads TGTGCCTCCCCGCGGGGTGCCTATGGCTACACCTTC.

This clonotype appeared once. The rearrangement uses TRBV25-1 and TRBJ2-7; 9 nucleotides agree with TRBD1. Germline CDR1 is MGHDK and CDR2 is SYGVNS. Trimming cost V 2 bases and J 7 bases; bases outside gene matches: 6. CDR3 length: 14 amino acids. CDR3 coding DNA: TGTGCCAGCAGTGAACCGGGACAGGGCAGAGAGCAGTACTTC. Protein sequence: CASSEPGQGREQYF.

This rearrangement joins TRBV18 to TRBJ2-3; TRBD2 matches at 11 bases. In germline, CDR1 is KGHSH, CDR2 LQKENI. After removal of 3 bases from V and 13 bases from J, the junction contained 6 bases not matched to a gene. The CDR3 runs to 13 residues. This chain's CDR3 is CASSPVATSGEYF. The CDR3 bases are TGTGCCAGCTCACCCGTAGCGACTAGCGGGGAGTATTTT.

The chain recombines TRBV12-3 or TRBV12-4 with TRBJ2-5; no clear D. This CDR3 region has 12 residues. V lost 6 bases, J lost 5 bases, and 10 bases lay in between. In DNA form, the CDR3 reads TGTGCCAGCAGGGATAGAAGGGAGACCCAGTACTTC. Translating gives CASRDRRETQYF.

The chain employs TRBV5-4 and TRBJ2-1; 15 bases line up with TRBD2. The CDR3 runs to 17 residues. The junction had 2 bases not matched to a gene; V was cut back by 3 bases and J by 1 base. Per the germline V gene, CDR1 is SGHNT and CDR2 is YYREEE (reference sequence). The DNA for the CDR3 is TGTGCCAGCAGCTCGGGACTAGCGGGGGGTTCCTACAATGAGCAGTTCTTC. It codes for CASSSGLAGGSYNEQFF.

The chain couples TRBV14 to TRBJ2-3; 10 bases align to TRBD2. V dropped 2 bases and J dropped 4; count of bases not matched to a gene: 12. This CDR3 contains 18 residues. The germline CDR1 and CDR2 sequences are SGHDN and FVKESK. The CDR3 DNA is TGTGCCAGCAGCCAAATCAGGGCTAGCGGGGGCGGCCCAGATACGCAGTATTTT. It encodes CASSQIRASGGGPDTQYF.

The chain recombines TRBV28 with TRBJ2-5; no firm D call. From germline, CDR1 is MDHEN and CDR2 SYDVKM. The CDR3 sequence is 11 residues long. Between the trimmed V and J ends, which lost 10 bases and 5 bases, there was a span of 11 bases. The CDR3 nucleotides read TGTGCCACCACCGATGAGGAGACCCAGTACTTC. This translates into CATTDEETQYF.

The rearrangement links TRBV28 to TRBJ2-2, with D unclear. There are 19 residues in the CDR3. Trimming removed 0 bases at V and 0 bases at J, with 17 bases between. Germline CDR1 reads MDHEN; CDR2 reads SYDVKM. CDR3 sequence (DNA): TGTGCCAGCAGTTTATGGACATCCGGGCGGCCAACGAACACCGGGGAGCTGTTTTTT. Protein: CASSLWTSGRPTNTGELFF.

This rearrangement joins TRBV25-1 to TRBJ2-3; no firm D call. The CDR3 consists of 14 residues. The V gene's germline CDR1 is MGHDK and CDR2 SYGVNS. Between the trimmed V and J ends, which lost 3 bases and 0 bases, there was a span of 7 bases. The CDR3 reads CASSDHGSTDTQYF. The CDR3 region has the DNA TGTGCCAGCAGTGATCACGGTAGCACAGATACGCAGTATTTT.

The V call is TRBV28, the J call TRBJ1-6; a possible D gene is TRBD1 (5 bases). Trimming shortened V by 2 bases and J by 7 bases, and 9 bases separated the two germline ends. The CDR3 sequence is 14 residues long. Germline lookup yields CDR1 MDHEN and CDR2 SYDVKM. CDR3 DNA sequence: TGTGCCAGCAGTTTAGCAGGGCTGAATTCACCCCTCCACTTT. Protein product: CASSLAGLNSPLHF.

The CDR3 coding sequence is TGCAGTGCTAGCGGAGCGGGAGGGCATCGCGAGCAGTACTTC. Its protein product is CSASGAGGHREQYF. V gene TRBV20-1 combines with J gene TRBJ2-7, with TRBD2 identical over 10 bases. Germline CDR1 and CDR2: DFQATT and SNEGSKA (reference sequence). The CDR3 consists of 14 residues. Trimming removed 3 bases from V and 6 bases from J; junction bases left unmatched: 8.

The V call is TRBV9, the J call TRBJ2-7; D is perhaps TRBD1 or TRBD2 (6 bases each). The V end lost 1 base, the J end lost 3 bases, and 14 bases lay between the germline ends. The CDR3 consists of 15 residues. CDR1 and CDR2 from the germline V gene are SGDLS and YYNGEE. The CDR3, as DNA: TGTGCCAGCAGCGTAACCTGGGGGGCCGACTACGAGCAGTACTTC. It specifies CASSVTWGADYEQYF.

This rearrangement joins TRBV2 to TRBJ1-1; no firm D call. V lost 8 bases to trimming and J lost 7 bases, with 17 bases between them. This CDR3 is built from 13 residues. Germline-derived CDR1 and CDR2 are SNHLY and FYNNEI. The CDR3 spells CASAGPRHLEAFF. The CDR3, as DNA: TGTGCCAGCGCGGGTCCCCGACACCTTGAAGCTTTCTTT.

V is TRBV3-1 and J is TRBJ2-5; 9 nucleotides match TRBD2. V lost 5 bases to trimming and J lost 4 bases; unmatched junction nucleotides: 11. The CDR3 is 16 residues long. Per the germline V gene, CDR1 is LGHDT and CDR2 is YNNKEL (reference sequence). The CDR3 protein is CASSYHSSGERETQYF. The CDR3 nucleotides are TGTGCCAGCAGCTACCACTCTAGCGGGGAACGAGAGACCCAGTACTTC.

The J gene is TRBJ1-2, the V gene TRBV7-9, with no clear D. The germline V gene has CDR1 SEHNR and CDR2 FQNEAQ (reference sequence). This CDR3 has 13 residues. The V and J ends lost 4 bases and 4 bases respectively, with 10 bases between them. The CDR3 is CASSSRRLYGYTF. In nucleotides, the CDR3 is TGTGCCAGCAGCTCCCGGCGGCTCTATGGCTACACCTTC.

V gene TRBV27 combines with J gene TRBJ2-3; no firm D call. The germline V gene has CDR1 MNHEY and CDR2 SMNVEV (reference sequence). The CDR3 runs 14 residues. Trimming shortened V by 4 bases and J by 2 bases, and 10 bases separated the two germline ends. The CDR3 coding sequence is TGTGCCAGCAGTTCACCAGTCCTCACAGATACGCAGTATTTT. Residues: CASSSPVLTDTQYF.

This clonotype has only a few counts. The J gene is TRBJ2-3, the V gene TRBV7-9; D is unclear. V lost 5 bases and J lost 2, with 11 bases in between. Germline-derived CDR1 and CDR2 are SEHNR and FQNEAQ (reference sequence). The CDR3 totals 14 residues. The CDR3 is CASSPGQYTDTQYF. DNA for the CDR3: TGTGCCAGCAGCCCCGGGCAATACACAGATACGCAGTATTTT.

This clonotype came up once. V usage is TRBV30 and J usage is TRBJ1-5; 7 nucleotides agree with TRBD1. Per the germline V gene, CDR1 is GTSNPN and CDR2 is SVGIG (reference sequence). Losses at the gene ends were 2 bases for V and 6 bases for J; bases not matched to a gene: 7. The CDR3 runs 14 residues. The CDR3 sequence is CAWSNEGAAQPQHF. The CDR3 DNA follows: TGTGCCTGGAGTAATGAGGGGGCTGCTCAGCCCCAGCATTTT.

The genes are TRBV3-1 and TRBJ1-2; D gene unclear. Trimming removed 1 base from V and 4 bases from J, with 13 bases in between. Germline V gives CDR1 LGHDT, CDR2 YNNKEL (reference sequence). The CDR3 is made up of 15 amino acids. CDR3 amino acids: CASSQAAVAAYGYTF. The CDR3 DNA follows: TGTGCCAGCAGCCAAGCGGCAGTGGCGGCCTATGGCTACACCTTC. Based on the CDR3 plus reference TRBV3-1 and TRBJ1-2, the full variable domain is DTAVSQTPKYLVTQMGNDKSIKCEQNLGHDTMYWYKQDSKKFLKIMFSYNNKELIINETVPNRFSPKSPDKAHLNLHINSLELGDSAVYFCASSQAAVAAYGYTFGSGTRLTVV.

The chain is built from TRBV6-5 and TRBJ2-3; D call uncertain. Trimming shortened V by 6 bases and J by 1 base, and 8 bases separated the two germline ends. This CDR3 comprises 13 residues. In germline, CDR1 is MNHEY, CDR2 SVGAGI. DNA of the CDR3: TGTGCCAGCAGACCTCGAGGCACAGATACGCAGTATTTT. It codes for CASRPRGTDTQYF.

As DNA, the CDR3 is TGTGCCAGCAGCCCTAGCAATGAGCAGTTCTTC. Its translation is CASSPSNEQFF. The V call is TRBV7-2, the J call TRBJ2-1; no clear D. The CDR3 has 11 residues. V was clipped by 5 bases and J by 6 bases, with 5 bases between them. Germline-derived CDR1 and CDR2 are SGHTA and FQGNSA.

The chain links TRBV24-1 to TRBJ2-1; the D gene is possibly TRBD1 (6 bases). This CDR3 region has 14 residues. The germline V gene encodes CDR1 KGHDR and CDR2 SFDVKD. V lost 4 bases, J lost 6 bases, and 12 bases lay in between. This chain's CDR3 is CATSDPTGSNEQFF. The CDR3 region has the DNA TGTGCCACCAGTGACCCCACAGGGAGCAATGAGCAGTTCTTC.

The J gene is TRBJ1-4, the V gene TRBV12-3 or TRBV12-4; 7 bases map to TRBD1. Trimming removed 6 bases from V and 7 bases from J; junction bases left unmatched: 8. The CDR3 is made up of 14 amino acids. CDR3 sequence (DNA): TGTGCCAGCAGGCGACAGGGCGGCGTTGAAAAACTGTTTTTT. Its translation is CASRRQGGVEKLFF.

The chain combines TRBV7-9 with TRBJ1-6; a possible D gene is TRBD1 (5 bases). Per germline, CDR1 SEHNR and CDR2 FQNEAQ (reference sequence). The CDR3 runs 17 residues. The V and J ends lost 6 bases and 0 bases respectively, with 15 bases between them. CDR3 amino acids: CASRSDIRSSYNSPLHF. The CDR3 DNA reads as TGTGCCAGCAGATCGGACATCCGCAGCTCCTATAATTCACCCCTCCACTTT.

The CDR3 loop is CSAGGQKGDAFF. DNA for the CDR3: TGCAGTGCTGGCGGACAAAAAGGCGATGCTTTCTTT. V and J are TRBV20-1 and TRBJ1-1; maybe TRBD1 (5 bases). Trimming took off 5 bases at V and 11 bases at J, with 18 bases between the two ends. Germline CDR1 is DFQATT and CDR2 is SNEGSKA (reference sequence). The CDR3 is made up of 12 amino acids.

The chain couples TRBV27 to TRBJ1-1; D remains unclear. Trimming cost V 0 bases and J 6 bases, with 14 bases left between them. Looked up from germline, CDR1 is MNHEY and CDR2 is SMNVEV (reference sequence). The CDR3 contains 15 residues. In DNA, the CDR3 is TGTGCCAGCAGTTTATCTGGCGTAACACTAGCTGAAGCTTTCTTT. It yields the protein CASSLSGVTLAEAFF.

The chain links TRBV7-9 to TRBJ2-3; 7 positions agree with TRBD1. The CDR3 is 15 residues long. The germline CDR1 and CDR2 sequences are SEHNR and FQNEAQ (reference sequence). Unmatched junction bases numbered 8, after V lost 4 bases and J lost 4 bases. CDR3 in amino acids: CASSSVGGFADTQYF. For the CDR3, the DNA is TGTGCCAGCAGCTCGGTAGGGGGCTTCGCAGATACGCAGTATTTT.